The 14 T cell receptor beta chains below come from one sample, sequenced in a study of blood T cell repertoires in COVID-19. Repertoires were generated with immunoSEQ multiplex PCR, while TCRdb's copy carries only in-frame clones and drops some. The sample lists about 55,000 clones, approximately 91% occurring once. The source material was peripheral blood. The receptors derive from a man aged 60 to 75 with active COVID-19.

This clone was seen a single time. The V call is TRBV18, the J call TRBJ2-3; D not certain. The length of the CDR3 is 14 residues. With 4 bases removed from V and 0 bases from J, the gap between germline ends came to 8 bases. The germline V gene has CDR1 KGHSH and CDR2 LQKENI. The DNA for the CDR3 is TGTGCCAGCTCACTCCTCCCGAGCACAGATACGCAGTATTTT. This sequence encodes CASSLLPSTDTQYF.

This chain links TRBV5-1 with TRBJ2-7; 8 bases line up with TRBD2. The V gene's germline CDR1 is SGHRS and CDR2 YFSETQ. The CDR3 sequence is 15 residues long. The V and J ends lost 4 bases and 1 base, in that order; junction bases with no gene match: 7. The CDR3: CASSPVTSGSYEQYF. The DNA for the CDR3 is TGCGCCAGCAGCCCGGTTACTAGCGGATCCTACGAGCAGTACTTC.

V gene TRBV5-1 combines with J gene TRBJ2-7; 11 bases are a match to TRBD1. Unmatched junction bases numbered 10, after V lost 4 bases and J lost 4 bases. CDR1 is SGHRS, CDR2 YFSETQ, per germline. This CDR3 spans 16 amino acids. CDR3 loop: CASSPPPGQGEYEQYF. The CDR3 nucleotides read TGCGCCAGCAGCCCCCCCCCGGGACAGGGGGAATACGAGCAGTACTTC.

The genes are TRBV2 and TRBJ2-1; D possibly corresponds to TRBD1 (5 bases). Looked up from germline, CDR1 is SNHLY and CDR2 is FYNNEI. The CDR3 sequence is 16 residues long. V dropped 3 bases and J dropped 2 bases, with 14 bases sitting between them. CDR3 amino acids: CASSENRPSTYNEQFF. The CDR3 region has the DNA TGTGCCAGCAGTGAGAACAGGCCCTCTACCTACAATGAGCAGTTCTTC.

The rearrangement uses TRBV12-3 or TRBV12-4 and TRBJ1-2, with no clear D. The CDR3 runs to 13 residues. V was trimmed by 5 bases and J by 4 bases, leaving 11 bases between them. The CDR3 DNA reads TGTGCCAGCAGTGGACTGCCGGCCTATGGCTACACCTTC. Protein: CASSGLPAYGYTF.

The V and J genes are TRBV24-1 and TRBJ1-5; TRBD1 aligns across 7 bases. Losses at the gene ends were 6 bases for V and 7 bases for J; bases not matched to a gene: 5. The CDR3 sequence is 13 residues long. The V gene's germline CDR1 is KGHDR and CDR2 SFDVKD. CDR3 nucleotides: TGTGCCACCAGTCCAGGGGGGTGGCAGCCCCAGCATTTT. Translation: CATSPGGWQPQHF.

The chain is built from TRBV6-5 and TRBJ1-3; D unresolved. This CDR3 spans 15 amino acids. Germline CDR1 is MNHEY and CDR2 is SVGAGI. The V end was cut by 8 bases, the J end by 0 bases, with 14 bases between. For the CDR3, the DNA is TGTGCCAGCGCTTTTGGTAGGAGCTCTGGAAACACCATATATTTT. It translates to CASAFGRSSGNTIYF.

The V and J genes are TRBV19 and TRBJ1-5; a possible D gene is TRBD1 (6 bases). The CDR3 runs to 15 residues. V was cut by 6 bases and J by 2 bases, with 14 bases left in between. Germline CDR1 LNHDA, CDR2 SQIVND (reference sequence). Here the CDR3 reads CASSQTGERNQPQHF. The CDR3 nucleotides read TGTGCCAGTAGCCAGACAGGCGAACGCAATCAGCCCCAGCATTTT.

The chain joins TRBV18 to TRBJ2-4; TRBD1 aligns across 11 bases. The CDR3 runs to 16 residues. V trimming: 3 bases; J trimming: 7 bases; junction bases outside the gene matches: 8. Germline CDR1 reads KGHSH; CDR2 reads LQKENI. CDR3 nucleotide sequence: TGTGCCAGCTCACCCGGACAGGGGGCCCTAAGCAACATTCAGTACTTC. Protein sequence: CASSPGQGALSNIQYF.

This CDR3 is CASSSRGTEAFF. The CDR3 DNA reads TGTGCCAGTAGTTCCAGGGGAACTGAAGCTTTCTTT. V usage is TRBV19 and J usage is TRBJ1-1, with D maybe TRBD1 (6 bases). The ends were cut back, 5 bases at V and 5 bases at J, with 9 bases in the middle. Looked up from germline, CDR1 is LNHDA and CDR2 is SQIVND (reference sequence). The CDR3 length is 12 residues.

The V call is TRBV2, the J call TRBJ2-7; maybe TRBD2 (6 bases). The CDR3 contains 15 residues. The germline V gene has CDR1 SNHLY and CDR2 FYNNEI. With 5 bases removed from V and 3 bases from J, the gap between germline ends came to 17 bases. The CDR3 nucleotides read TGTGCCAGCAGTTGGGGGAGGAAGAATAACTACGAGCAGTACTTC. Its protein is CASSWGRKNNYEQYF.

This clone occurred once. The genes are TRBV19 and TRBJ2-3, with TRBD2 matching 8 bases. Germline V gives CDR1 LNHDA, CDR2 SQIVND (reference sequence). This CDR3 contains 16 residues. V gave up 6 bases and J gave up 5 bases; unmatched junction bases: 13. The CDR3 DNA follows: TGTGCCAGTAGAAGACTAGCGAGAGGGCCAGGAGATACGCAGTATTTT. It codes for CASRRLARGPGDTQYF. The full variable domain, its missing parts supplied by reference TRBV19 and TRBJ2-3, is DGGITQSPKYLFRKEGQNVTLSCEQNLNHDAMYWYRQDPGQGLRLIYYSQIVNDFQKGDIAEGYSVSREKKESFPLTVTSAQKNPTAFYLCASRRLARGPGDTQYFGPGTRLTVL.

The sample holds a few counts of this clone. CDR3 loop: CASSAIIPGQGYGYTF. In DNA, the CDR3 is TGCGCCAGCAGCGCGATAATACCGGGACAGGGCTATGGCTACACCTTC. The chain links TRBV4-1 to TRBJ1-2; 9 bases align to TRBD1. The V and J ends lost 5 bases and 4 bases, in that order; junction bases with no gene match: 11. Germline values: CDR1 MGHRA, CDR2 YSYEKL. This CDR3 region has 16 residues.

The chain is built from TRBV18 and TRBJ1-1; tentatively, D is TRBD1 (5 bases). This CDR3 is 15 amino acids long. Per germline, CDR1 KGHSH and CDR2 LQKENI. V was trimmed by 0 bases and J by 4 bases, leaving 12 bases between them. CDR3 in DNA: TGTGCCAGCTCACCACCGGCGGGGGTCTTCACTGAAGCTTTCTTT. Protein: CASSPPAGVFTEAFF.